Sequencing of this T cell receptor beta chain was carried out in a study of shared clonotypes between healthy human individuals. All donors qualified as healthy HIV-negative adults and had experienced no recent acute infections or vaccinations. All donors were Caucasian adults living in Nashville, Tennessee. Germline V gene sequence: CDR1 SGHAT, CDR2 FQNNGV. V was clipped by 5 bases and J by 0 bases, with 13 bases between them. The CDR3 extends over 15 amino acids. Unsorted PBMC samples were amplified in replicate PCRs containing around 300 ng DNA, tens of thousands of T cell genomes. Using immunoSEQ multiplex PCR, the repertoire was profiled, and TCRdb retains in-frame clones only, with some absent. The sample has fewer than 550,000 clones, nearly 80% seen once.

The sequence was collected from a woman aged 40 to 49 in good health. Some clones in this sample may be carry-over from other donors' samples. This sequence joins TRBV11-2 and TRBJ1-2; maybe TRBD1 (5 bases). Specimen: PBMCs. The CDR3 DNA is TGTGCCAGCAGCCCCCAGGGTTTAGCTAACTATGGCTACACCTTC. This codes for CASSPQGLANYGYTF.